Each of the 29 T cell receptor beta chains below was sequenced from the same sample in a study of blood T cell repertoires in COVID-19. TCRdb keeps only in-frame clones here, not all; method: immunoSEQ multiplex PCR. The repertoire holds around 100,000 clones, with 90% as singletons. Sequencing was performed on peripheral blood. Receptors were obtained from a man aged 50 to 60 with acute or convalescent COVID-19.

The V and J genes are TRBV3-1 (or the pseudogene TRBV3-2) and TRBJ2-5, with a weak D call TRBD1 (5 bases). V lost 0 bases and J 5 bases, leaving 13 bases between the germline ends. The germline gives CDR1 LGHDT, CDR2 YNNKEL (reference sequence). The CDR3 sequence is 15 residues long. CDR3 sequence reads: CASSQEAQAWETQYF. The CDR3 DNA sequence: TGTGCCAGCAGCCAAGAAGCACAGGCCTGGGAGACCCAGTACTTC.

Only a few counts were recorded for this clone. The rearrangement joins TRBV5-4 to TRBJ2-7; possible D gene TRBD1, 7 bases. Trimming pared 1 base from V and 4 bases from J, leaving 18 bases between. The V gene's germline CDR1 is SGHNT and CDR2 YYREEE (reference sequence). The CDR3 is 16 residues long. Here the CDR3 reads CASSLRAGGSGYEQYF. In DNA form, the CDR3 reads TGTGCCAGCAGCTTGCGAGCAGGGGGGAGTGGGTACGAGCAGTACTTC.

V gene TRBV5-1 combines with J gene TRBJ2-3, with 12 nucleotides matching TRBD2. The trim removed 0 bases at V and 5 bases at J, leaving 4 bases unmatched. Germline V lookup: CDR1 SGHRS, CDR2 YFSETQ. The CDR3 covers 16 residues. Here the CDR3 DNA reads TGCGCCAGCAGCTTGGAGGCGGGACTAGCGGGAGATACGCAGTATTTT. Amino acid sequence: CASSLEAGLAGDTQYF.

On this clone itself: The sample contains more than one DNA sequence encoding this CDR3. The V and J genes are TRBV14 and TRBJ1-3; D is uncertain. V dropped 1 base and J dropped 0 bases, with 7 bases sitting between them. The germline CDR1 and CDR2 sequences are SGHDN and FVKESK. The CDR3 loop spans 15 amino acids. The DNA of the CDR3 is TGTGCCAGCAGCCAAGTGAGGAGCTCTGGAAACACCATATATTTT. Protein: CASSQVRSSGNTIYF.

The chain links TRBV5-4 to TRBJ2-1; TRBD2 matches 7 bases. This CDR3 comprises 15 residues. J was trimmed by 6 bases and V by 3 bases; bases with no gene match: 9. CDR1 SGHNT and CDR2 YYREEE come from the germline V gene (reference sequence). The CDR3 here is CASSSPGLLFNEQFF. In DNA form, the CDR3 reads TGTGCCAGCAGCTCGCCGGGACTACTTTTCAATGAGCAGTTCTTC.

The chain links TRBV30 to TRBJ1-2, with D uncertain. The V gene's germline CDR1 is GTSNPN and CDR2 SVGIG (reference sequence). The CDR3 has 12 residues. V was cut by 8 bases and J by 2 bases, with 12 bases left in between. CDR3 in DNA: TGTGCCCGTGATGGGAGGAACTATGGCTACACCTTC. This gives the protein CARDGRNYGYTF.

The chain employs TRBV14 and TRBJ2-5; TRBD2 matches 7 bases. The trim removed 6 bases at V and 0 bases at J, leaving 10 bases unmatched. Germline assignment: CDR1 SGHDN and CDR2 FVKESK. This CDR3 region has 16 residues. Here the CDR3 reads CASRHLAEQYQETQYF. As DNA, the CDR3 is TGTGCCAGCAGACACCTAGCGGAGCAGTACCAAGAGACCCAGTACTTC.

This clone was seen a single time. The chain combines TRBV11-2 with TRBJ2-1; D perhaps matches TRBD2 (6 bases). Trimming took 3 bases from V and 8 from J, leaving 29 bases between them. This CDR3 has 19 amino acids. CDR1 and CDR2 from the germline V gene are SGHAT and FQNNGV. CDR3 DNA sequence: TGTGCCAGCAGCTTCCAAGAATCGTCTGTGGCGGGATTCACCCATGAGCAGTTCTTC. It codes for CASSFQESSVAGFTHEQFF.

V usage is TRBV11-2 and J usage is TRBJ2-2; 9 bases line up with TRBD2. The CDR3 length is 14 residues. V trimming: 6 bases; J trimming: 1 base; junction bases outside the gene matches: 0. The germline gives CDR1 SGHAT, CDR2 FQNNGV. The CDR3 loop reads CASRTSGNTGELFF. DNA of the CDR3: TGTGCCAGCAGGACTAGCGGGAACACCGGGGAGCTGTTTTTT.

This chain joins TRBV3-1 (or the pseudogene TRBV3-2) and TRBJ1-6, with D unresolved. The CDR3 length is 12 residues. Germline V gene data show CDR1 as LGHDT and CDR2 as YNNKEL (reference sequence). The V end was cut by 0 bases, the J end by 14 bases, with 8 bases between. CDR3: CASSQEAVALHF. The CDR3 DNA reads TGTGCCAGCAGCCAAGAAGCCGTCGCCCTCCACTTT.

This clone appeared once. In DNA form, the CDR3 reads TGTGCCAGCTCTTCCTCGGGACAGCCCTATGGCTACACCTTC. Amino acid sequence: CASSSSGQPYGYTF. V usage is TRBV18 and J usage is TRBJ1-2; 7 bases fit TRBD1. Germline assignment: CDR1 KGHSH and CDR2 LQKENI. Losses at the gene ends were 6 bases for V and 4 bases for J; bases not matched to a gene: 8. The length of the CDR3 is 14 residues.

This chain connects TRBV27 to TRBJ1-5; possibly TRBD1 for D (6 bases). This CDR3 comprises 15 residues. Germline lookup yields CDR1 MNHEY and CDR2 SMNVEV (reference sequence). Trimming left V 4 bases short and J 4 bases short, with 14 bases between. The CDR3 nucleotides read TGTGCCAGCAGTTCACAGGGCTGGTCGAATCAGCCCCAGCATTTT. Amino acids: CASSSQGWSNQPQHF.

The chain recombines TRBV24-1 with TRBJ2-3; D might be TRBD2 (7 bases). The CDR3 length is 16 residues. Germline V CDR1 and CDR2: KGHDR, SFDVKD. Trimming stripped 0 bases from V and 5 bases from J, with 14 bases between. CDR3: CATSDLYGGAIDTQYF. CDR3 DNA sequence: TGTGCCACCAGTGATTTGTATGGGGGGGCGATAGATACGCAGTATTTT.

In DNA form, the CDR3 reads TGCGCCAGCAGCCACGGACAGGGGACGTCCTACGAGCAGTACTTC. Amino acids: CASSHGQGTSYEQYF. The chain carries TRBV4-1 and TRBJ2-7, with TRBD1 matching 9 bases. The CDR3 contains 15 residues. CDR1 and CDR2 from the germline V gene are MGHRA and YSYEKL. V lost 3 bases to trimming and J lost 1 base; unmatched junction nucleotides: 4.

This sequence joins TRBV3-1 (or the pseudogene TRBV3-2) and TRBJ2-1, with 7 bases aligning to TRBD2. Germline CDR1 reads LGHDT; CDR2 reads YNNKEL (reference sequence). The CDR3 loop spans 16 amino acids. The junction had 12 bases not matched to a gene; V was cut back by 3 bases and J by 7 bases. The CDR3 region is CASSHYTGLVGNEQFF. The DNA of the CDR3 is TGTGCCAGCAGCCACTACACCGGACTAGTTGGTAATGAGCAGTTCTTC.

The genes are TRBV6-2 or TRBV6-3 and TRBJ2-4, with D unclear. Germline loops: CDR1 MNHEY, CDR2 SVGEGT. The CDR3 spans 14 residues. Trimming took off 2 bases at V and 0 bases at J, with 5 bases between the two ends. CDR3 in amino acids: CASSYAGAKNIQYF. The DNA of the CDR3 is TGTGCCAGCAGTTACGCAGGAGCCAAAAACATTCAGTACTTC.

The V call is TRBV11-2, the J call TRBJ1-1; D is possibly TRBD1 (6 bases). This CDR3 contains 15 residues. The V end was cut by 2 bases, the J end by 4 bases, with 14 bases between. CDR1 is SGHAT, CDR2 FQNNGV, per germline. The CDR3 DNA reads TGTGCCAGCAGCTTATACAGGGTCGAGGCCACTGAAGCTTTCTTT. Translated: CASSLYRVEATEAFF.

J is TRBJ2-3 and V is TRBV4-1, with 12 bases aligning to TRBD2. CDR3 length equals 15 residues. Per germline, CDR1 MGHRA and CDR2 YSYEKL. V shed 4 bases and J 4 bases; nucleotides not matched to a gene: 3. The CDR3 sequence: CASSPLAGGPDTQYF. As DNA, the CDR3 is TGCGCCAGCAGCCCTCTAGCGGGAGGGCCAGATACGCAGTATTTT.

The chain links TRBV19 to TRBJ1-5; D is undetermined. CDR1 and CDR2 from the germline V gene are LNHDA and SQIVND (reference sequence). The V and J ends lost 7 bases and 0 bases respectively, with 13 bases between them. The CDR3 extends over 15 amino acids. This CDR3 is CASTSVALSNQPQHF. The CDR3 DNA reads TGTGCCAGTACCTCAGTGGCCCTTAGCAATCAGCCCCAGCATTTT.

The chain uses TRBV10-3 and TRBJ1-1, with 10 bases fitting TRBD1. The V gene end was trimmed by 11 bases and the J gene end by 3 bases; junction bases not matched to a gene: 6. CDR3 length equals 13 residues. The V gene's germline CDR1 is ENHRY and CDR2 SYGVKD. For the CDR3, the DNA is TGTGCCGCCAAGGACAGGGGGGACACTGAAGCTTTCTTT. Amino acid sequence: CAAKDRGDTEAFF.

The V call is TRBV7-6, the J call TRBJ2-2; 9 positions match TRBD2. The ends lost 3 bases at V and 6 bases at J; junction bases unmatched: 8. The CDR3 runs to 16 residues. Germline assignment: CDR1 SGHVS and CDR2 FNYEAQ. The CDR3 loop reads CASSLYLAGEAGELFF. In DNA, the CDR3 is TGTGCCAGCAGCTTGTACTTAGCGGGAGAGGCCGGGGAGCTGTTTTTT.

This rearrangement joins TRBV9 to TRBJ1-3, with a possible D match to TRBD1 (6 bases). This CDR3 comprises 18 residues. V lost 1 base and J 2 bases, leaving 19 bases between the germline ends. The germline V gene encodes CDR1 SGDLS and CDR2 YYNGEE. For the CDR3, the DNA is TGTGCCAGCAGCGTAACCGTAGATACAGGGATCGCTGGAAACACCATATATTTT. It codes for CASSVTVDTGIAGNTIYF.

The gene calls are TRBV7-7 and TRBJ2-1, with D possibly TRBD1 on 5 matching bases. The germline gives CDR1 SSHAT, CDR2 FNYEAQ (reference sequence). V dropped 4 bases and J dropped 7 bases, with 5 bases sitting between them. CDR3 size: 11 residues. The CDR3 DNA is TGTGCCAGCAGCTCAGGGAATGAGCAGTTCTTC. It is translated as CASSSGNEQFF.

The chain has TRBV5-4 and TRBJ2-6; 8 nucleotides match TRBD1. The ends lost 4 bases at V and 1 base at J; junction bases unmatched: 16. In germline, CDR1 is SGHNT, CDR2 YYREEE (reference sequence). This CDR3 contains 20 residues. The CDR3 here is CASSLPRQGMGVSGANVLTF. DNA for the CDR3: TGTGCCAGCAGCCTACCCCGACAGGGGATGGGAGTATCTGGGGCCAACGTCCTGACTTTC.

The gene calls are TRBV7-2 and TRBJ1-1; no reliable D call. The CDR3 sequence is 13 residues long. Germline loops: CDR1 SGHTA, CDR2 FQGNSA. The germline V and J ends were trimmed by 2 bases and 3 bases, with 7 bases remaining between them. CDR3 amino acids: CASSLWSYTEAFF. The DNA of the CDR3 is TGTGCCAGCAGCTTATGGAGTTACACTGAAGCTTTCTTT.

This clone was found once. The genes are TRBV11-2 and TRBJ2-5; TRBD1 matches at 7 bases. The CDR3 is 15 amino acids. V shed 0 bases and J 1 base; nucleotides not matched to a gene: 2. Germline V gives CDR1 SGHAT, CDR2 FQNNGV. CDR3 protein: CASSLDGQVQETQYF. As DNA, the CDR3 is TGTGCCAGCAGCTTAGATGGACAGGTCCAAGAGACCCAGTACTTC. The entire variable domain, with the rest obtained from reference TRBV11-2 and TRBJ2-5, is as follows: EAGVAQSPRYKIIEKRQSVAFWCNPISGHATLYWYQQILGQGPKLLIQFQNNGVVDDSQLPKDRFSAERLKGVDSTLKIQPAKLEDSAVYLCASSLDGQVQETQYFGPGTRLLVL.

The CDR3 loop reads CASSYNVYGGYTF. The CDR3 DNA reads TGTGCCAGCAGTTACAACGTTTACGGGGGCTACACCTTC. V usage is TRBV6-5 and J usage is TRBJ1-2; D uncertain. This CDR3 spans 13 amino acids. Trimming cost V 2 bases and J 8 bases, with 12 bases left between them. The germline CDR1 and CDR2 sequences are MNHEY and SVGAGI.

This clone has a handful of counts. This CDR3 is CASSYGTGNTEAFF. The DNA for the CDR3 is TGTGCCAGCAGTTACGGGACAGGGAACACTGAAGCTTTCTTT. The chain is built from TRBV6-5 and TRBJ1-1, with 8 nucleotides matching TRBD1. Unmatched junction bases numbered 0, after V lost 2 bases and J lost 1 base. This CDR3 has 14 residues. CDR1 and CDR2 from the germline V gene are MNHEY and SVGAGI.

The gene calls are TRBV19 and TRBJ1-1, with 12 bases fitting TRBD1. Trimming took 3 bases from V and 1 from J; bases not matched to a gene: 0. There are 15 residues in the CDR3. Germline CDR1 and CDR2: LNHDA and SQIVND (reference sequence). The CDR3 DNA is TGTGCCAGTAGTATGGGACAGGGGGCGAACACTGAAGCTTTCTTT. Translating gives CASSMGQGANTEAFF.